Each of the 30 T cell receptor beta chains below was sequenced from the same sample in a study of cytomegalovirus exposure and HLA in healthy donors. Researchers ran the PCR with 60 Vbeta and 13 Jbeta primers. TCRdb's copy holds only in-frame clones and misses some; the assay was immunoSEQ multiplex PCR. The profile shows 95,000 to 100,000 clones, around 67% of them singletons. The sample comprised PBMCs. The source of these receptors is a male donor in good health and CMV-seronegative.

CDR3 bases: TGCGCCAGCAGCTTGGACACTAACAGGGGTGTTTCGTTCTTC. Translating gives CASSLDTNRGVSFF. The rearrangement links TRBV5-1 to TRBJ2-1; 7 bases map to TRBD1. Germline CDR1 and CDR2: SGHRS and YFSETQ. The CDR3 totals 14 residues. The V segment lost 0 bases and the J segment 15 bases; nucleotides outside the gene matches: 12.

This clone was recorded a few times. This chain connects TRBV5-5 to TRBJ2-7; D is perhaps TRBD2 (6 bases). This CDR3 comprises 15 residues. Germline-derived CDR1 and CDR2 are SGHKS and YYEKEE (reference sequence). V lost 3 bases to trimming and J lost 3 bases, with 16 bases between them. CDR3 DNA sequence: TGTGCCAGCAGCTCGGGGCTGGGGGGAATCTACGAGCAGTACTTC. It translates to CASSSGLGGIYEQYF.

The V and J genes are TRBV15 and TRBJ2-6; perhaps TRBD1 as D (6 bases). The CDR3 sequence is 15 residues long. From germline, CDR1 is LNHNV and CDR2 YYDKDF (reference sequence). V dropped 3 bases and J dropped 2 bases, with 8 bases sitting between them. The CDR3: CATSSRGPGANVLTF. The CDR3 DNA sequence: TGTGCCACCAGCAGCAGGGGCCCTGGGGCCAACGTCCTGACTTTC.

The J gene is TRBJ1-5, the V gene TRBV28; tentatively, D is TRBD1 (5 bases). In germline, CDR1 is MDHEN, CDR2 SYDVKM. This CDR3 is 14 amino acids long. V dropped 5 bases and J dropped 5 bases, with 13 bases sitting between them. The CDR3 bases are TGTGCCAGCAGTCCAAGGGGAATATATCAGCCCCAGCATTTT. This translates into CASSPRGIYQPQHF. The whole variable domain, filled in from reference TRBV28 and TRBJ1-5, reads DVKVTQSSRYLVKRTGEKVFLECVQDMDHENMFWYRQDPGLGLRLIYFSYDVKMKEKGDIPEGYSVSREKKERFSLILESASTNQTSMYLCASSPRGIYQPQHFGDGTRLSIL.

Relative to its sample, this clone is medium-sized (0.01 to 0.1%). The V gene is TRBV4-3, the J gene TRBJ1-1; D might be TRBD1 (5 bases). Germline values: CDR1 LGHNA, CDR2 YSLEER. With 0 bases removed from V and 7 bases from J, the gap between germline ends came to 18 bases. The CDR3 consists of 16 residues. In DNA, the CDR3 is TGCGCCAGCAGCCAAGATCGGGGGATGGACGGATATGAAGCTTTCTTT. Translation gives CASSQDRGMDGYEAFF.

In its sample, this clone was seen a few times. The CDR3 DNA reads as TGCGCCAGCAGCCAGGCTACAGGGATGTATACTGAAGCTTTCTTT. As protein: CASSQATGMYTEAFF. The chain joins TRBV4-3 to TRBJ1-1; D possibly corresponds to TRBD1 (6 bases). The CDR3 is 15 residues long. With 3 bases removed from V and 5 bases from J, the gap between germline ends came to 16 bases. CDR1 LGHNA and CDR2 YSLEER come from the germline V gene.

The gene calls are TRBV10-3 and TRBJ1-6; 9 bases line up with TRBD1. Germline loops: CDR1 ENHRY, CDR2 SYGVKD. After removal of 7 bases from V and 8 bases from J, the junction contained 3 bases not matched to a gene. The CDR3 spans 13 residues. The CDR3 DNA follows: TGTGCCATCACCGGGGACAGGGATTCACCCCTCCACTTT. As protein: CAITGDRDSPLHF.

J is TRBJ2-7 and V is TRBV18; 7 bases map to TRBD1. CDR1 is KGHSH, CDR2 LQKENI, per germline. V was pared by 3 bases and J by 0 bases, with 8 bases of the junction left unmatched. The CDR3 contains 16 residues. The CDR3 is CASSPRSGQNSYEQYF. The CDR3 nucleotides read TGTGCCAGCTCACCTCGATCGGGACAGAACTCCTACGAGCAGTACTTC.

The V call is TRBV9, the J call TRBJ2-7, with 7 bases aligning to TRBD2. This CDR3 has 14 amino acids. Germline V gives CDR1 SGDLS, CDR2 YYNGEE. V shed 4 bases and J 2 bases; nucleotides not matched to a gene: 6. The CDR3 sequence: CASSPASGTYEQYF. CDR3 DNA: TGTGCCAGCAGCCCTGCGAGCGGGACCTACGAGCAGTACTTC.

Written as DNA, the CDR3 is TGTGCCAGCAGCTTAGGAACAGCCACAGATACGCAGTATTTT. Translated: CASSLGTATDTQYF. The J gene is TRBJ2-3, the V gene TRBV7-8; D gene uncertain. CDR3 length: 14 amino acids. Germline V gene sequence: CDR1 SGHVS, CDR2 FQNEAQ. The V end was cut by 1 base, the J end by 2 bases, with 7 bases between.

The table lists this clone with a few counts. This sample also contains other DNA sequences that code for the same CDR3. This sequence joins TRBV19 and TRBJ2-5, with 7 bases aligning to TRBD2. This CDR3 has 14 amino acids. V trimming: 3 bases; J trimming: 1 base; junction bases outside the gene matches: 2. Per germline, CDR1 LNHDA and CDR2 SQIVND (reference sequence). CDR3 protein: CASSISGGQETQYF. The CDR3 region has the DNA TGTGCCAGTAGTATCTCGGGAGGCCAAGAGACCCAGTACTTC.

The CDR3 sequence is CASSPGLAATYEQYF. In DNA, the CDR3 is TGTGCCAGTAGTCCGGGACTAGCGGCAACCTACGAGCAGTACTTC. This chain uses TRBV19 with TRBJ2-5; 11 nucleotides match TRBD2. The J call may not be correct, given that the DNA end is closer to TRBJ2-7. Germline values: CDR1 LNHDA, CDR2 SQIVND (reference sequence). This CDR3 comprises 15 residues.

The rearrangement uses TRBV19 and TRBJ1-2, with 9 positions matching TRBD1. The trim removed 7 bases at V and 4 bases at J, leaving 7 bases unmatched. This CDR3 has 14 residues. Germline V gene lookup returns CDR1 LNHDA and CDR2 SQIVND (reference sequence). The CDR3 region is CASIRDRDGYGYTF. For the CDR3, the DNA is TGTGCCAGTATAAGGGACAGGGATGGCTATGGCTACACCTTC. Together with reference TRBV19 and TRBJ1-2, the CDR3 gives the full variable domain: DGGITQSPKYLFRKEGQNVTLSCEQNLNHDAMYWYRQDPGQGLRLIYYSQIVNDFQKGDIAEGYSVSREKKESFPLTVTSAQKNPTAFYLCASIRDRDGYGYTFGSGTRLTVV.

The chain couples TRBV7-2 to TRBJ1-1; D is unclear. The V end was cut by 2 bases, the J end by 4 bases, with 11 bases between. The CDR3 is made up of 14 amino acids. The V gene's germline CDR1 is SGHTA and CDR2 FQGNSA. Here the CDR3 DNA reads TGTGCCAGCAGCTTAAAAATCCCGGGCACTGAAGCTTTCTTT. Translation: CASSLKIPGTEAFF. The whole variable domain, remainder taken from reference TRBV7-2 and TRBJ1-1, is GAGVSQSPSNKVTEKGKDVELRCDPISGHTALYWYRQSLGQGLEFLIYFQGNSAPDKSGLPSDRFSAERTGGSVSTLTIQRTQQEDSAVYLCASSLKIPGTEAFFGQGTRLTVV.

The chain is built from TRBV30 and TRBJ1-1; D is unclear. The ends were cut back, 3 bases at V and 1 base at J, with 6 bases in the middle. Germline loops: CDR1 GTSNPN, CDR2 SVGIG (reference sequence). CDR3 length equals 12 residues. CDR3 DNA sequence: TGTGCCTGGAGAACAGAGAACACTGAAGCTTTCTTT. Its translation: CAWRTENTEAFF.

Only a few counts were recorded for this clone. V and J are TRBV25-1 and TRBJ2-3; the match to TRBD2 covers 13 bases. Germline assignment: CDR1 MGHDK and CDR2 SYGVNS. After removal of 11 bases from V and 9 bases from J, the junction contained 11 bases not matched to a gene. This CDR3 comprises 14 residues. CDR3 sequence: CASGLAGVDWTQYF. The CDR3 region has the DNA TGTGCCTCTGGACTAGCGGGAGTCGACTGGACGCAGTATTTT.

The chain couples TRBV5-1 to TRBJ2-1, with D perhaps matching TRBD2 (6 bases). The CDR3 consists of 15 residues. The germline CDR1 and CDR2 sequences are SGHRS and YFSETQ. V lost 1 base and J 0 bases, leaving 8 bases between the germline ends. The CDR3: CASSLLADSYNEQFF. The CDR3 DNA reads as TGCGCCAGCAGCTTGTTAGCGGACTCCTACAATGAGCAGTTCTTC.

The rearrangement uses TRBV11-2 and TRBJ1-2, with D tentatively TRBD1 (6 bases). Trimming pared 5 bases from V and 7 bases from J, leaving 17 bases between. Germline V CDR1 and CDR2: SGHAT, FQNNGV. This CDR3 has 14 residues. CDR3 sequence: CASSTLNQGIGYTF. The CDR3 DNA sequence: TGTGCCAGCAGCACCCTAAACCAGGGGATTGGCTACACCTTC.

The chain joins TRBV18 to TRBJ1-5; 7 bases align to TRBD1. CDR1 is KGHSH, CDR2 LQKENI, per germline. V dropped 2 bases and J dropped 4; count of bases not matched to a gene: 2. The CDR3 has 14 amino acids. The CDR3 sequence: CASSPGGQNQPQHF. DNA for the CDR3: TGTGCCAGCTCACCAGGGGGACAGAATCAGCCCCAGCATTTT.

The chain combines TRBV13 with TRBJ1-1; TRBD1 matches 8 bases. The V gene's germline CDR1 is PRHDT and CDR2 FYEKMQ (reference sequence). The CDR3 extends over 15 amino acids. The ends lost 4 bases at V and 1 base at J; junction bases unmatched: 5. In nucleotides, the CDR3 is TGTGCCAGCAGCTACGAGGGACAGGCGAACACTGAAGCTTTCTTT. This sequence encodes CASSYEGQANTEAFF.

The chain carries TRBV5-1 and TRBJ2-3, with 7 bases aligning to TRBD2. The CDR3 runs 16 residues. CDR1 is SGHRS, CDR2 YFSETQ, per germline. Trimming cost V 0 bases and J 0 bases; bases outside gene matches: 4. The CDR3 coding sequence is TGCGCCAGCAGCTTGGTAGGCGGGAGTAGCACAGATACGCAGTATTTT. Translation: CASSLVGGSSTDTQYF.

J is TRBJ2-1 and V is TRBV7-2; 13 nucleotides line up with TRBD2. Germline loops: CDR1 SGHTA, CDR2 FQGNSA. The V segment lost 5 bases and the J segment 4 bases; nucleotides outside the gene matches: 8. The CDR3 length is 17 residues. The CDR3 loop is CASSERGLAGEYNEQFF. The DNA of the CDR3 is TGTGCCAGCAGCGAACGAGGACTAGCGGGAGAATACAATGAGCAGTTCTTC. Combining the CDR3 with reference TRBV7-2 and TRBJ2-1 gives the whole variable domain GAGVSQSPSNKVTEKGKDVELRCDPISGHTALYWYRQSLGQGLEFLIYFQGNSAPDKSGLPSDRFSAERTGGSVSTLTIQRTQQEDSAVYLCASSERGLAGEYNEQFFGPGTRLTVL.

The chain uses TRBV5-1 and TRBJ1-2; maybe TRBD1 (6 bases). Per germline, CDR1 SGHRS and CDR2 YFSETQ. Trimming removed 0 bases at V and 6 bases at J, with 15 bases between. The CDR3 is 15 amino acids. CDR3 DNA: TGCGCCAGCAGCTTGGACGGGGGGACATACGATGGCTACACCTTC. Amino acid sequence: CASSLDGGTYDGYTF.

This chain connects TRBV29-1 to TRBJ2-3; unclear D gene. From germline, CDR1 is SQVTM and CDR2 ANQGSEA. V was shortened by 3 bases and J by 2 bases, with 15 bases between the two germline ends. The CDR3 loop spans 15 amino acids. The CDR3 DNA reads TGCAGCGTTGATTGGTACTTCATCTCCACAGATACGCAGTATTTT. Amino acid sequence: CSVDWYFISTDTQYF.

This clone was found once. This chain connects TRBV21-1 to TRBJ1-5; TRBD1 is taken as the D call from the table, unchecked against the DNA. TRBV21-1 is a known pseudogene. CDR3 length: 17 residues. The CDR3 spells CASSKRGRGRVNQPQHF. The CDR3 DNA reads as TGTGCCAGCAGCAAACGCGGCAGGGGGCGCGTCAATCAGCCCCAGCATTTT.

The chain recombines TRBV7-2 with TRBJ2-7; TRBD2 is a possible D gene (6 bases). The CDR3 spans 15 residues. The V end was cut by 1 base, the J end by 4 bases, with 14 bases between. Germline V gene lookup returns CDR1 SGHTA and CDR2 FQGNSA. CDR3 region: CASSLEVGRRYEQYF. In nucleotides, the CDR3 is TGTGCCAGCAGCTTAGAGGTGGGGAGGAGGTACGAGCAGTACTTC.

Only one count was recorded for this clone. The chain links TRBV5-6 to TRBJ1-2; a weak D match, TRBD1 (5 bases). Germline CDR1 SGHDT, CDR2 YYEEEE. The CDR3 has 15 residues. The V gene lost 3 bases and the J gene lost 1 base, with 13 bases spanning the gap. CDR3 bases: TGTGCCAGCAGCTCTCCAGGGAACCTTAACTATGGCTACACCTTC. This encodes CASSSPGNLNYGYTF.

V is TRBV7-2 and J is TRBJ1-3, with a tentative D call TRBD1 (5 bases). CDR1 SGHTA and CDR2 FQGNSA come from the germline V gene. Trimming removed 2 bases at V and 2 bases at J, with 7 bases between. The CDR3 contains 14 residues. As DNA, the CDR3 is TGTGCCAGCAGCTTACGGGGGACTGGAAACACCATATATTTT. Translated, it gives CASSLRGTGNTIYF. Full variable domain (missing parts from reference TRBV7-2 and TRBJ1-3): GAGVSQSPSNKVTEKGKDVELRCDPISGHTALYWYRQSLGQGLEFLIYFQGNSAPDKSGLPSDRFSAERTGGSVSTLTIQRTQQEDSAVYLCASSLRGTGNTIYFGEGSWLTVV.

The chain recombines TRBV7-2 with TRBJ2-7; 10 bases are shared with TRBD2. J was trimmed by 3 bases and V by 8 bases; bases with no gene match: 10. Germline loops: CDR1 SGHTA, CDR2 FQGNSA. The CDR3 has 15 residues. The CDR3 nucleotides read TGTGCCAGCGGATCCCTAGCGGGAGCCGTCTACGAGCAGTACTTC. This sequence encodes CASGSLAGAVYEQYF.

This clone was counted only a few times. The chain recombines TRBV7-9 with TRBJ2-7, with D perhaps TRBD2 (6 bases). The V gene lost 5 bases and the J gene lost 3 bases, with 14 bases spanning the gap. This CDR3 has 14 residues. CDR1 is SEHNR and CDR2 is FQNEAQ in the germline V gene (reference sequence). Written as DNA, the CDR3 is TGTGCCAGCAGCGTCTCCGGGACTGGCTACGAGCAGTACTTC. Its translation: CASSVSGTGYEQYF.